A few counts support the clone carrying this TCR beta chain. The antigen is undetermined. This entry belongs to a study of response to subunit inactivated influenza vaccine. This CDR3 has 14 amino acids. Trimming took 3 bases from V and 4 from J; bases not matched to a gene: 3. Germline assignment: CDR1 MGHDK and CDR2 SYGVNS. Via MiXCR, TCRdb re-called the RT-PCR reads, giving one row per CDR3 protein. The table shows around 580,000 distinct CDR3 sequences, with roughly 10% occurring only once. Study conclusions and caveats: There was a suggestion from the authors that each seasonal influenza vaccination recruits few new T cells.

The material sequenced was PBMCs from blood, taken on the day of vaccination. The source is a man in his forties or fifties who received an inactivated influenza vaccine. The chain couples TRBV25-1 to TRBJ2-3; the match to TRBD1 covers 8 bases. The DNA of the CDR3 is TGTGCCAGCAGTGACGACAGGGGTGCAGATACGCAGTATTTT. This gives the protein CASSDDRGADTQYF.